Described below is a single T cell receptor beta chain sequence and its context. Its antigen is currently unknown. In the PCR, 60 Vbeta and 13 Jbeta primers were used. The table came from immunoSEQ multiplex PCR; TCRdb's copy has only in-frame clones and leaves some out. The data contain 150,000 to 200,000 clones, around four fifths of them seen just once; the ten biggest clones take up roughly 7.3%. This CDR3 contains 16 residues. Trimming at V came to 4 bases and at J to 1 base, leaving 9 bases not matched to a gene. Germline lookup yields CDR1 MNHNS and CDR2 SASEGT. This record belongs to a study of cytomegalovirus exposure and HLA in healthy donors. Study results and caveats: As a later analysis revealed, the rate of TCR association differed by HLA locus, with DRB1 most and HLA-C fewest. Reports credit the classifier with highly specific, highly sensitive diagnosis of cytomegalovirus status. In an earlier analysis, productive rearrangement rates for most beta V segments clustered near 87% or 30%. Presence/absence analyses treated sequencing depth as roughly uniform across donors.

This receptor was obtained from a male donor in good health and CMV-seropositive. Sequences were obtained from PBMCs. The genes are TRBV6-1 and TRBJ2-5; 7 bases map to TRBD2. CDR3 loop: CASSAGGAGFQETQYF. The CDR3 DNA reads as TGTGCCAGCAGTGCCGGTGGAGCGGGGTTCCAAGAGACCCAGTACTTC.